Following are 24 T cell receptor beta chains from one sample sequenced in a study of blood T cell repertoires in COVID-19. This table comes from immunoSEQ multiplex PCR, and its TCRdb copy is limited to in-frame clones, with some not included. Here the sample spans more than 95,000 clones, 65% to 85% being singletons. The sequenced sample consisted of peripheral blood. The receptor source for this set is a man under 40 with COVID-19, enrolled during active disease.

V is TRBV7-8 and J is TRBJ2-1, with TRBD2 matching 12 bases. This CDR3 region has 17 residues. Germline-derived CDR1 and CDR2 are SGHVS and FQNEAQ. V trimming: 5 bases; J trimming: 3 bases; junction bases outside the gene matches: 8. For the CDR3, the DNA is TGTGCCAGCAGCCTCCGTTTGACTAGCGGGGGCTACAATGAGCAGTTCTTC. This codes for CASSLRLTSGGYNEQFF.

The V call is TRBV11-3, the J call TRBJ2-1; 7 nucleotides line up with TRBD2. V gave up 0 bases and J gave up 2 bases; unmatched junction bases: 1. Germline values: CDR1 SGHNT, CDR2 YENEEA. The CDR3 is made up of 15 amino acids. CDR3 protein: CASSLDRGAYNEQFF. The CDR3 nucleotides are TGTGCCAGCAGCTTAGACCGGGGGGCCTACAATGAGCAGTTCTTC.

This chain connects TRBV10-3 to TRBJ2-5; TRBD1 aligns across 11 bases. The CDR3 has 13 amino acids. Germline trimming cut 8 bases from V and 5 bases from J; bases unmatched to any gene: 4. CDR1 is ENHRY, CDR2 SYGVKD, per germline. As DNA, the CDR3 is TGTGCCATCGGGACAGGGGGTAAGGAGACCCAGTACTTC. Encoded protein: CAIGTGGKETQYF.

The chain has TRBV9 and TRBJ2-3; D is unresolved. This CDR3 comprises 14 residues. V was trimmed by 0 bases and J by 0 bases, leaving 5 bases between them. The germline gives CDR1 SGDLS, CDR2 YYNGEE. CDR3 in amino acids: CASSVAQSTDTQYF. CDR3 DNA: TGTGCCAGCAGCGTAGCGCAGAGCACAGATACGCAGTATTTT.

This CDR3 is CASLLGGRSTEAFF. Written as DNA, the CDR3 is TGTGCCAGCCTCTTGGGGGGGCGAAGCACTGAAGCTTTCTTT. The chain carries TRBV2 and TRBJ1-1; a possible D gene is TRBD1 (6 bases). The CDR3 extends over 14 amino acids. V was shortened by 8 bases and J by 4 bases, with 17 bases between the two germline ends. Germline CDR1 is SNHLY and CDR2 is FYNNEI. The complete variable domain, with remaining parts taken from reference TRBV2 and TRBJ1-1, reads EPEVTQTPSHQVTQMGQEVILRCVPISNHLYFYWYRQILGQKVEFLVSFYNNEISEKSEIFDDQFSVERPDGSNFTLKIRSTKLEDSAMYFCASLLGGRSTEAFFGQGTRLTVV.

The chain is built from TRBV6-2 or TRBV6-3 and TRBJ2-1; perhaps TRBD1 as D (6 bases). Germline V gene sequence: CDR1 MNHEY, CDR2 SVGEGT. The V end lost 7 bases, the J end lost 9 bases, and 22 bases lay between the germline ends. This CDR3 contains 15 residues. For the CDR3, the DNA is TGTGCCAGCACCCCGCAGGGGCCCCGGGGCGGTGAGCAGTTCTTC. Its translation is CASTPQGPRGGEQFF.

CDR3 in DNA: TGTGCCAGCAGCCCCGACAGGTACCCTTCCTACAATGAGCAGTTCTTC. It codes for CASSPDRYPSYNEQFF. The V call is TRBV11-3, the J call TRBJ2-1; possibly TRBD1 for D (6 bases). The V end lost 5 bases, the J end lost 1 base, and 15 bases lay between the germline ends. The CDR3 extends over 16 amino acids. Germline assignment: CDR1 SGHNT and CDR2 YENEEA.

This clone was counted at least ten times. This chain joins TRBV7-3 and TRBJ2-3, with TRBD2 matching 7 bases. Trimming removed 3 bases from V and 2 bases from J; junction bases left unmatched: 8. In germline, CDR1 is SGHTA, CDR2 FQGTGA. The CDR3 has 16 residues. The CDR3 loop reads CASSLAEAGPTDTQYF. CDR3 sequence (DNA): TGTGCCAGCAGCTTGGCCGAAGCGGGGCCCACAGATACGCAGTATTTT.

This rearrangement joins TRBV11-2 to TRBJ2-1; 14 bases align to TRBD2. Trimming took 6 bases from V and 7 from J; bases not matched to a gene: 14. The CDR3 consists of 18 residues. Germline values: CDR1 SGHAT, CDR2 FQNNGV. The CDR3 reads CASSSTGTSGSLGNEQFF. CDR3 sequence (DNA): TGTGCCAGCAGTTCGACCGGGACTAGCGGGAGTCTCGGGAATGAGCAGTTCTTC.

This clone was recorded a few times. V gene TRBV18 combines with J gene TRBJ1-1; a possible D gene is TRBD1 (6 bases). In germline, CDR1 is KGHSH, CDR2 LQKENI. V lost 3 bases and J lost 0, with 11 bases in between. This CDR3 has 15 residues. The CDR3 DNA sequence: TGTGCCAGCTCACCCCAGGGGTCTATGAACACTGAAGCTTTCTTT. Translating gives CASSPQGSMNTEAFF.

This sequence joins TRBV19 and TRBJ1-4, with a weak D call TRBD1 (6 bases). The CDR3 totals 15 residues. CDR1 is LNHDA and CDR2 is SQIVND in the germline V gene (reference sequence). V gave up 6 bases and J gave up 8 bases, with 19 bases separating them. CDR3 loop: CASRTQGFSLEKLFF. DNA for the CDR3: TGTGCCAGTAGAACACAGGGCTTCAGTCTCGAAAAACTGTTTTTT.

The table lists this clone with a count of one. V usage is TRBV7-2 and J usage is TRBJ2-7, with TRBD2 identical over 11 bases. CDR3 length equals 15 residues. Germline V gene sequence: CDR1 SGHTA, CDR2 FQGNSA. V gave up 4 bases and J gave up 3 bases; unmatched junction bases: 5. CDR3 nucleotides: TGTGCCAGCAGCTCGCCGGGACTAGCGGTCTACGAGCAGTACTTC. This gives the protein CASSSPGLAVYEQYF.

This chain links TRBV27 with TRBJ1-2; tentative D call: TRBD1 (6 bases). The germline V gene has CDR1 MNHEY and CDR2 SMNVEV (reference sequence). V was pared by 6 bases and J by 4 bases, with 12 bases between. The CDR3 loop spans 13 amino acids. The CDR3 DNA follows: TGTGCCAGCAGCAGCACAGGGTTCTATGGCTACACCTTC. As protein: CASSSTGFYGYTF.

In this sample, this clone turned up once. The chain employs TRBV11-3 and TRBJ1-1; tentatively, D is TRBD1 (6 bases). The CDR3 has 16 amino acids. The germline CDR1 and CDR2 sequences are SGHNT and YENEEA. With 0 bases removed from V and 11 bases from J, the gap between germline ends came to 22 bases. This chain's CDR3 is CASSLDWGQGHLGAFF. CDR3 DNA sequence: TGTGCCAGCAGCTTAGATTGGGGTCAGGGGCACCTTGGGGCTTTCTTT.

This chain uses TRBV5-1 with TRBJ1-3; D call uncertain. Germline V lookup: CDR1 SGHRS, CDR2 YFSETQ. CDR3 length: 13 amino acids. The V end was cut by 4 bases, the J end by 4 bases, with 9 bases between. CDR3 in amino acids: CASSPGRGNTIYF. Written as DNA, the CDR3 is TGCGCCAGCAGCCCCGGGAGGGGAAACACCATATATTTT.

V usage is TRBV24-1 and J usage is TRBJ2-1; 13 bases line up with TRBD2. This CDR3 contains 17 residues. Germline trimming cut 3 bases from V and 4 bases from J; bases unmatched to any gene: 5. The germline V gene has CDR1 KGHDR and CDR2 SFDVKD. CDR3 in amino acids: CATSDPGTSGIYNEQFF. The CDR3 region has the DNA TGTGCCACCAGTGATCCCGGGACTAGCGGGATATACAATGAGCAGTTCTTC.

This chain uses TRBV3-1 (or the pseudogene TRBV3-2) with TRBJ2-3, with TRBD2 identical over 7 bases. Looked up from germline, CDR1 is LGHDT and CDR2 is YNNKEL (reference sequence). CDR3 length: 16 residues. Losses at the gene ends were 4 bases for V and 3 bases for J; bases not matched to a gene: 10. For the CDR3, the DNA is TGTGCCAGCAGCCCTCGAGGAGGCGGGGGAACAGATACGCAGTATTTT. This codes for CASSPRGGGGTDTQYF.

This chain joins TRBV15 and TRBJ1-1; D might be TRBD1 (5 bases). This CDR3 has 12 amino acids. Germline V gene lookup returns CDR1 LNHNV and CDR2 YYDKDF (reference sequence). V shed 5 bases and J shed 5 bases, with 9 bases lying between them. The CDR3 nucleotides are TGTGCCACCAGCCAGGGCTGGACTGAAGCTTTCTTT. It codes for CATSQGWTEAFF.

The gene calls are TRBV5-1 and TRBJ2-1; TRBD2 agrees at 7 bases. This CDR3 is 15 amino acids long. The V segment lost 1 base and the J segment 6 bases; nucleotides outside the gene matches: 7. Looked up from germline, CDR1 is SGHRS and CDR2 is YFSETQ. The CDR3 coding sequence is TGCGCCAGCAGCTTGCCGGGGGGATCCCGCAATGAGCAGTTCTTC. Its protein product is CASSLPGGSRNEQFF.

The chain couples TRBV7-9 to TRBJ2-5; 12 bases map to TRBD1. Germline lookup yields CDR1 SEHNR and CDR2 FQNEAQ (reference sequence). J was trimmed by 1 base and V by 3 bases; bases with no gene match: 12. The CDR3 length is 19 residues. The CDR3 coding sequence is TGTGCCAGCAGCTTTTTACCCGGGACAGGGGGCACACGCCAAGAGACCCAGTACTTC. Its protein product is CASSFLPGTGGTRQETQYF. Filled out from reference TRBV7-9 and TRBJ2-5, the complete variable domain reads DTGVSQNPRHKITKRGQNVTFRCDPISEHNRLYWYRQTLGQGPEFLTYFQNEAQLEKSRLLSDRFSAERPKGSFSTLEIQRTEQGDSAMYLCASSFLPGTGGTRQETQYFGPGTRLLVL.

This chain uses TRBV2 with TRBJ1-5; D may be TRBD1 (6 bases). Looked up from germline, CDR1 is SNHLY and CDR2 is FYNNEI. This CDR3 contains 14 residues. V gave up 8 bases and J gave up 9 bases, with 20 bases separating them. CDR3 amino acids: CASWAGGLVGPQHF. The CDR3, as DNA: TGTGCCAGCTGGGCGGGGGGGCTCGTAGGGCCCCAGCATTTT.

This sequence joins TRBV6-6 and TRBJ1-1; D gene uncertain. V lost 2 bases to trimming and J lost 1 base, with 5 bases between them. The germline CDR1 and CDR2 sequences are MNHNY and SVGAGI (reference sequence). This CDR3 is built from 13 residues. This CDR3 reads CASSYRRNTEAFF. As DNA, the CDR3 is TGTGCCAGCAGTTACCGGAGGAACACTGAAGCTTTCTTT.

V is TRBV5-5 and J is TRBJ1-2; D may be TRBD1 (5 bases). Germline V gene lookup returns CDR1 SGHKS and CDR2 YYEKEE (reference sequence). The CDR3 consists of 14 residues. The V gene lost 6 bases and the J gene lost 2 bases, with 14 bases spanning the gap. CDR3 in amino acids: CASTTIQANYGYTF. Here the CDR3 DNA reads TGTGCCAGCACCACCATACAGGCGAACTATGGCTACACCTTC.

This rearrangement joins TRBV28 to TRBJ2-4; D is possibly TRBD1 (6 bases). Deletions cut 5 bases from V and 0 bases from J, with 14 bases between. CDR1 is MDHEN, CDR2 SYDVKM, per germline. There are 16 residues in the CDR3. The CDR3 nucleotides read TGTGCCAGCAGTACCATTCGACAGGCAGCCAAAAACATTCAGTACTTC. Translation: CASSTIRQAAKNIQYF.